The 10 T cell receptor beta chains below were found in one sample sequenced in a study of CD8 T cells in ankylosing spondylitis. Using its own MiXCR run on the 5' RACE reads, TCRdb lists one record per CDR3 protein. The sample shows roughly 130,000 distinct CDR3 sequences, approximately 15% of them seen only once. Sequenced input: blood, either unsorted or a sorted T cell fraction (not recorded which). Source of these receptors: a female donor with ankylosing spondylitis or in good health (not recorded which).

Only a few counts were recorded for this clonotype. The gene calls are TRBV20-1 and TRBJ2-7; D is uncertain. Germline V gives CDR1 DFQATT, CDR2 SNEGSKA (reference sequence). The CDR3 is 14 amino acids. V dropped 0 bases and J dropped 2 bases, with 11 bases sitting between them. The CDR3 is CSARDPEQAYEQYF. CDR3 bases: TGCAGTGCTAGAGATCCAGAGCAAGCCTACGAGCAGTACTTC.

This clonotype was recorded a few times. The chain uses TRBV15 and TRBJ1-1; TRBD1 might be the D (5 bases). Per germline, CDR1 LNHNV and CDR2 YYDKDF (reference sequence). This CDR3 comprises 13 residues. The V end was cut by 0 bases, the J end by 5 bases, with 7 bases between. The CDR3 spells CATSRDQGTEAFF. The CDR3 DNA follows: TGTGCCACCAGCAGAGATCAGGGAACTGAAGCTTTCTTT.

J is TRBJ1-1 and V is TRBV5-1; D is unresolved. CDR3 length: 14 residues. V was shortened by 4 bases and J by 0 bases, with 10 bases between the two germline ends. Germline values: CDR1 SGHRS, CDR2 YFSETQ. CDR3 amino acids: CASSTDGMNTEAFF. CDR3 nucleotides: TGCGCCAGCAGCACAGACGGCATGAACACTGAAGCTTTCTTT.

This clonotype was counted at least ten times. The gene calls are TRBV12-3 or TRBV12-4 and TRBJ2-1; the match to TRBD2 covers 8 bases. The CDR3 is 14 amino acids. Trimming removed 3 bases from V and 4 bases from J; junction bases left unmatched: 2. The CDR3 DNA is TGTGCCAGCAGTTTGAGCGGGGGTTACAATGAGCAGTTCTTC. Translating it yields CASSLSGGYNEQFF.

At least ten counts were recorded for this clonotype. V gene TRBV20-1 combines with J gene TRBJ2-2; either TRBD1 or TRBD2 may supply D (5 bases each). This CDR3 contains 13 residues. Germline V lookup: CDR1 DFQATT, CDR2 SNEGSKA (reference sequence). The V and J ends lost 3 bases and 6 bases respectively, with 11 bases between them. CDR3 sequence: CSASSGPSGELFF. The DNA for the CDR3 is TGCAGTGCTAGCTCGGGACCTTCCGGGGAGCTGTTTTTT.

J is TRBJ1-5 and V is TRBV4-1; D might be TRBD1 (6 bases). Trimming took off 0 bases at V and 6 bases at J, with 12 bases between the two ends. Germline V gene lookup returns CDR1 MGHRA and CDR2 YSYEKL. CDR3 size: 15 residues. The CDR3 DNA reads TGCGCCAGCAGCCAAGATCAACAGGGCCGTCAGCCCCAGCATTTT. Translating it yields CASSQDQQGRQPQHF.

This clonotype has at least ten counts. The chain couples TRBV18 to TRBJ2-2; D gene uncertain. Germline CDR1 is KGHSH and CDR2 is LQKENI. The CDR3 consists of 16 residues. The V and J ends lost 3 bases and 0 bases respectively, with 11 bases between them. CDR3 in amino acids: CASSPIQSTNTGELFF. The CDR3 nucleotides are TGTGCCAGCTCACCTATCCAGTCCACGAACACCGGGGAGCTGTTTTTT.

The table lists this clonotype with many counts. The chain joins TRBV5-5 to TRBJ2-7; 8 nucleotides match TRBD1. Germline-derived CDR1 and CDR2 are SGHKS and YYEKEE (reference sequence). This CDR3 region has 15 residues. With V trimmed by 5 bases and J by 5 bases, 12 bases remained unmatched. CDR3 residues: CASRPRQGTIDEQYF. The CDR3 bases are TGTGCCAGCAGACCAAGACAGGGGACAATAGACGAGCAGTACTTC.

This clonotype was recorded many times. This chain joins TRBV20-1 and TRBJ2-4; D gene unclear. This CDR3 spans 14 amino acids. The V gene lost 3 bases and the J gene lost 0 bases, with 9 bases spanning the gap. Per the germline V gene, CDR1 is DFQATT and CDR2 is SNEGSKA (reference sequence). CDR3 in DNA: TGCAGTGCTAGCCAAGCGTTAGCCAAAAACATTCAGTACTTC. Translated: CSASQALAKNIQYF.

This clonotype was counted between two and nine times. The rearrangement uses TRBV5-1 and TRBJ2-6, with D hard to call. The CDR3 covers 20 residues. Trimming cost V 1 base and J 0 bases, with 20 bases left between them. CDR1 is SGHRS and CDR2 is YFSETQ in the germline V gene. CDR3: CASSLLPQSGKISGANVLTF. CDR3 bases: TGCGCCAGCAGCTTGCTCCCCCAGTCCGGTAAGATCTCTGGGGCCAACGTCCTGACTTTC.